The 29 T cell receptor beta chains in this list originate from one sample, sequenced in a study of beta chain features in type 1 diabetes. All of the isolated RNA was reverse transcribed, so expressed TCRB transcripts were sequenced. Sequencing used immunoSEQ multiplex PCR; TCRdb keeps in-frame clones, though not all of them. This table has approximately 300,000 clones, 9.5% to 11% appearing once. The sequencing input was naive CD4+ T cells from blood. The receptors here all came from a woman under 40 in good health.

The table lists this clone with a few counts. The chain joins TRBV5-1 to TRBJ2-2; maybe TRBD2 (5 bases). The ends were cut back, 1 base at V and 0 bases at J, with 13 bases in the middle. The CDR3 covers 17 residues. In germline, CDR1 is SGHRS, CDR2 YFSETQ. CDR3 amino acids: CASSLFSDRANTGELFF. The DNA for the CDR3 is TGCGCCAGCAGCTTGTTTAGCGACCGAGCGAACACCGGGGAGCTGTTTTTT.

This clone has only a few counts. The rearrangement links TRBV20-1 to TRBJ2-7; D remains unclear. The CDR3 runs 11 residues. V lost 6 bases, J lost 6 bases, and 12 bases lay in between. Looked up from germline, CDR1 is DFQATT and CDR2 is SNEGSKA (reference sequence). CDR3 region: CSAPGTLEQYF. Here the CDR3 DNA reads TGCAGTGCCCCCGGTACTCTCGAGCAGTACTTC.

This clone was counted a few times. For the CDR3, the DNA is TGTGCCAGCAGTCTTAGACGGGATAATGAGCAGTTCTTC. It codes for CASSLRRDNEQFF. The chain joins TRBV28 to TRBJ2-1; weak D call: TRBD2 (5 bases). The ends were cut back, 5 bases at V and 7 bases at J, with 12 bases in the middle. CDR1 and CDR2 from the germline V gene are MDHEN and SYDVKM. The CDR3 totals 13 residues.

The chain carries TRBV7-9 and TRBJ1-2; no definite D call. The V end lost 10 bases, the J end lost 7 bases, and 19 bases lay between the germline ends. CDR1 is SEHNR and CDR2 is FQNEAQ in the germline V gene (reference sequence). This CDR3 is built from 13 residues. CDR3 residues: CATSPVTLAGYTF. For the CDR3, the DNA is TGTGCCACTTCTCCGGTAACATTAGCTGGCTACACCTTC.

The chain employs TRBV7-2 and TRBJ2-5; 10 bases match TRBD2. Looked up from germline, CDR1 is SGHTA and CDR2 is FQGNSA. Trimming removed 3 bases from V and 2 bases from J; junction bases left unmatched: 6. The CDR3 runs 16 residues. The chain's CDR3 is CASSFQAGGRQETQYF. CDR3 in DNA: TGTGCCAGCAGCTTTCAAGCGGGAGGGCGTCAAGAGACCCAGTACTTC.

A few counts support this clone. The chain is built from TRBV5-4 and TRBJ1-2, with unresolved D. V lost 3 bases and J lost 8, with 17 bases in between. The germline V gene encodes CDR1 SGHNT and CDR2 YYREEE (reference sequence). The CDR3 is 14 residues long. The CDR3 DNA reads TGTGCCAGCAGCTCGGCGGTGCATATGAGAGGCTACACCTTC. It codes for CASSSAVHMRGYTF.

DNA of the CDR3: TGTGCCAGTAGTATGTCTGTTCCGGAGGTGGAAGCTTTCTTT. Translating it yields CASSMSVPEVEAFF. The rearrangement uses TRBV19 and TRBJ1-1; D ambiguous. The V gene's germline CDR1 is LNHDA and CDR2 SQIVND (reference sequence). The V gene lost 3 bases and the J gene lost 8 bases, with 16 bases spanning the gap. This CDR3 contains 14 residues.

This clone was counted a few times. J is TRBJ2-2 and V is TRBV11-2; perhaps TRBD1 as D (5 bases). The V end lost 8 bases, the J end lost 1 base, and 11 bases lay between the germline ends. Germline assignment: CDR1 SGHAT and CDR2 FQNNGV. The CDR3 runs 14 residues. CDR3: CASAGQGNTGELFF. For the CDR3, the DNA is TGTGCCAGCGCTGGGCAGGGGAACACCGGGGAGCTGTTTTTT.

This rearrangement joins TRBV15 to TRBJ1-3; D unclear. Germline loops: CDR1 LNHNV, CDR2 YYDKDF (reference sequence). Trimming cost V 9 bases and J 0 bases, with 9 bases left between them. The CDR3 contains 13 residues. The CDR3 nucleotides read TGTGCCACAGCCCTCGACTCTGGAAACACCATATATTTT. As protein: CATALDSGNTIYF.

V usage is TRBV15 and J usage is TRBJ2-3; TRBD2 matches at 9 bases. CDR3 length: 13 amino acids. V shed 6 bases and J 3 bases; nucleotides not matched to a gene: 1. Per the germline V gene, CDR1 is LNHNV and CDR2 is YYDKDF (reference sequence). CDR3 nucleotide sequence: TGTGCCACCAGGACTAGCGGAACAGATACGCAGTATTTT. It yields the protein CATRTSGTDTQYF.

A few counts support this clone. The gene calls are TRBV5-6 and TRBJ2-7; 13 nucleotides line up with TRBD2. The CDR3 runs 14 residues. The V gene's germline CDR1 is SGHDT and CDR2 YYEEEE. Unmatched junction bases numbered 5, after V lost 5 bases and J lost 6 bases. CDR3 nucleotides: TGTGCCAGCAGGTGGACTAGCGGGAGCGGCGAGCAGTACTTC. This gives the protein CASRWTSGSGEQYF.

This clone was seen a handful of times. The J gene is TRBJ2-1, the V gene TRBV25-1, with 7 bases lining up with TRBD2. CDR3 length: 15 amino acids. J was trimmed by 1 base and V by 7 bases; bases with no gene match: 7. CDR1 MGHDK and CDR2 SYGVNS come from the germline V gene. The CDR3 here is CASTKGGGSYNEQFF. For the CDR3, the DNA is TGTGCCAGCACCAAAGGCGGGGGTTCCTACAATGAGCAGTTCTTC. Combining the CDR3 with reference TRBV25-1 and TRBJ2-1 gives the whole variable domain EADIYQTPRYLVIGTGKKITLECSQTMGHDKMYWYQQDPGMELHLIHYSYGVNSTEKGDLSSESTVSRIRTEHFPLTLESARPSHTSQYLCASTKGGGSYNEQFFGPGTRLTVL.

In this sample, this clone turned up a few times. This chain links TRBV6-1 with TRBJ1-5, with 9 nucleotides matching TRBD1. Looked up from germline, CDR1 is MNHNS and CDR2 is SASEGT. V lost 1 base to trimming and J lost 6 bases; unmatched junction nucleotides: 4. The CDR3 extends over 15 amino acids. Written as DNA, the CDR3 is TGTGCCAGCAGTGAAGGGACAGGGGCCGGTCAGCCCCAGCATTTT. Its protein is CASSEGTGAGQPQHF.

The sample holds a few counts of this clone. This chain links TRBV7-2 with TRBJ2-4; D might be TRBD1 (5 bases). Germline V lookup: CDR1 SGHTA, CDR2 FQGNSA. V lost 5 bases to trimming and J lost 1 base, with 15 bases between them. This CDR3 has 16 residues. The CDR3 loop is CASSRIAGNAKNIQYF. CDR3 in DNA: TGTGCCAGCAGCCGAATAGCAGGGAATGCCAAAAACATTCAGTACTTC. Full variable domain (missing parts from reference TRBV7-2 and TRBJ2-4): GAGVSQSPSNKVTEKGKDVELRCDPISGHTALYWYRQSLGQGLEFLIYFQGNSAPDKSGLPSDRFSAERTGGSVSTLTIQRTQQEDSAVYLCASSRIAGNAKNIQYFGAGTRLSVL.

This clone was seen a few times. The CDR3 DNA follows: TGCGCCAGTTTGGCGAATAGCGGTGGTGACAATGAGCAGTTCTTC. Protein: CASLANSGGDNEQFF. The genes are TRBV5-1 and TRBJ2-1; perhaps TRBD2 as D (6 bases). The V and J ends lost 8 bases and 5 bases respectively, with 20 bases between them. Germline V lookup: CDR1 SGHRS, CDR2 YFSETQ. This CDR3 spans 15 amino acids.

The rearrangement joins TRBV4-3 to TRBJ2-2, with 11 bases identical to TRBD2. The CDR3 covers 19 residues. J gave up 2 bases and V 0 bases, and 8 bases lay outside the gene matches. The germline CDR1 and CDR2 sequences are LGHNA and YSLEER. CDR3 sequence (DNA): TGCGCCAGCAGCCAAGAGCTCCCAGGGACTAGCGGAAACACCGGGGAGCTGTTTTTT. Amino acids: CASSQELPGTSGNTGELFF.

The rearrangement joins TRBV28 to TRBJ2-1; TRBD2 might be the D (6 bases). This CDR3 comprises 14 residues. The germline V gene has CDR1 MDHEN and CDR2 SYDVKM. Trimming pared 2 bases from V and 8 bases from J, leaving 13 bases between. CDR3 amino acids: CASSLQWTIYEQFF. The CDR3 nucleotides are TGTGCCAGCAGTTTACAGTGGACTATTTATGAGCAGTTCTTC.

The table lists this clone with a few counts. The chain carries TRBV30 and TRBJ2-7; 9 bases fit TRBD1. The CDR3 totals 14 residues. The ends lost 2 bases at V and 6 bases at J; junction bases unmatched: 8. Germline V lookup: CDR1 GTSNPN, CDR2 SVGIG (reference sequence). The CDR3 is CAWSTGQGLGEQYF. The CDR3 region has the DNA TGTGCCTGGAGTACCGGACAGGGGCTAGGCGAGCAGTACTTC.

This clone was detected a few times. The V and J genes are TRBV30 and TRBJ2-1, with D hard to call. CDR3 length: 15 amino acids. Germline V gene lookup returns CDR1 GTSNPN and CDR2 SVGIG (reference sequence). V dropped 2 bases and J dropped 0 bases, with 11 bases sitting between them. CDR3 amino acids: CAWSKGASSYNEQFF. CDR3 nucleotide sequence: TGTGCCTGGAGTAAAGGCGCTAGCTCCTACAATGAGCAGTTCTTC.

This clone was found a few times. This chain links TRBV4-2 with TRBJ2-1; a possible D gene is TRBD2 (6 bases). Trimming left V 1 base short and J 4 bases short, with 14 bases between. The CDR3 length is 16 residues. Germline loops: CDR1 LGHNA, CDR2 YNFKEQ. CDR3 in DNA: TGTGCCAGCAGCCAAGCGTTAGCGGAAATGTACAATGAGCAGTTCTTC. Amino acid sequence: CASSQALAEMYNEQFF.

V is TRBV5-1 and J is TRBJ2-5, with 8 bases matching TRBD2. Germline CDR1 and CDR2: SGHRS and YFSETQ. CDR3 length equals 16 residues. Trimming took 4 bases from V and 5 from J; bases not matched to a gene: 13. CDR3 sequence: CASSPTSGLVWETQYF. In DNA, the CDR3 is TGCGCCAGCAGCCCTACTAGCGGACTAGTTTGGGAGACCCAGTACTTC.

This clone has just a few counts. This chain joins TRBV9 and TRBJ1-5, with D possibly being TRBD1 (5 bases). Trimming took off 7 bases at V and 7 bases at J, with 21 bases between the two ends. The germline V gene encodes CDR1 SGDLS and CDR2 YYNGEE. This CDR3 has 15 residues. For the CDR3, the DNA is TGTGCCAGCTGCCGTTTGGTGGGGGGGAGACAGCCCCAGCATTTT. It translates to CASCRLVGGRQPQHF.

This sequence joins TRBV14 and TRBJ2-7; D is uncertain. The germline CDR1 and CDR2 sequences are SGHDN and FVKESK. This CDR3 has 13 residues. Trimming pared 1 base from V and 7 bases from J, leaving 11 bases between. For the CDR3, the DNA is TGTGCCAGCAGCCAAGTCACAGTTGGAGAGCAGTACTTC. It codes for CASSQVTVGEQYF. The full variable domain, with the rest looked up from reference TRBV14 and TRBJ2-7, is EAGVTQFPSHSVIEKGQTVTLRCDPISGHDNLYWYRRVMGKEIKFLLHFVKESKQDESGMPNNRFLAERTGGTYSTLKVQPAELEDSGVYFCASSQVTVGEQYFGPGTRLTVT.

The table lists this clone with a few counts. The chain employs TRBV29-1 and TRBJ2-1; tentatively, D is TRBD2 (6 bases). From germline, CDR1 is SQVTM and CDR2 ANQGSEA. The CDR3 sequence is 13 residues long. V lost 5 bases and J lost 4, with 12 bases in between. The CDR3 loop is CSVRRDQYNEQFF. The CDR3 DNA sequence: TGCAGCGTTCGGCGGGACCAATACAATGAGCAGTTCTTC.

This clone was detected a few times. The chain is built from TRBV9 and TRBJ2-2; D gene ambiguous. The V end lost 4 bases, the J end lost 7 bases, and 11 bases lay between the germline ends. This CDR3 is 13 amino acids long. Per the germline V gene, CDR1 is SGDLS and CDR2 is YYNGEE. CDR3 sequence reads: CASSPYFGGELFF. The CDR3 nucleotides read TGTGCCAGCAGCCCATATTTCGGCGGGGAGCTGTTTTTT.

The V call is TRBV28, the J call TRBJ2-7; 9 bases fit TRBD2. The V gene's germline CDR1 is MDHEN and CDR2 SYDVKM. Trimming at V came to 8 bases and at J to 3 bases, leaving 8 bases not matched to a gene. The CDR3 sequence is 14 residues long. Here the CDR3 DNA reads TGTGCCAGCGATAAGTGGCGGGAGGGCTACGAGCAGTACTTC. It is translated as CASDKWREGYEQYF.

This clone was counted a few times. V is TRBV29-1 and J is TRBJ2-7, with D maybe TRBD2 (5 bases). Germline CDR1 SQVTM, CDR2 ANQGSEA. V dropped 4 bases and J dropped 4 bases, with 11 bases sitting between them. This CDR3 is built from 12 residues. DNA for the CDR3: TGCAGCGTTGGGGAACGGGGATACGAGCAGTACTTC. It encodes CSVGERGYEQYF.

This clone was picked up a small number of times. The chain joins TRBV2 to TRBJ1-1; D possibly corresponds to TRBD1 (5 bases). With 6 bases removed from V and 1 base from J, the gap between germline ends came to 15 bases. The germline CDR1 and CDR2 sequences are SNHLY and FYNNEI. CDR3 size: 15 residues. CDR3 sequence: CASRRRGQGNTEAFF. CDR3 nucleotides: TGTGCCAGCAGAAGAAGGGGCCAGGGGAACACTGAAGCTTTCTTT.

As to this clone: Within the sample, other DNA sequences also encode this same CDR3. The DNA of the CDR3 is TGTGCCAGCAGGCGGACAGGGGGCTACGAGCAGTACTTC. Its protein product is CASRRTGGYEQYF. The chain couples TRBV28 to TRBJ2-7; 10 bases are shared with TRBD1. Germline V gives CDR1 MDHEN, CDR2 SYDVKM. The J segment lost 3 bases and the V segment lost 6 bases, leaving 2 bases of the junction unmatched. This CDR3 comprises 13 residues.